The following is a T cell receptor beta chain sequence with its context. Profiled with immunoSEQ multiplex PCR; TCRdb holds only in-frame clones, not every one. In the table there are roughly 130,000 clones, approximately 83% of which are singletons. The CDR3 covers 15 residues. Trimming took 3 bases from V and 3 from J, leaving 12 bases between them. Germline V gives CDR1 MGHRA, CDR2 YSYEKL. The sample comes from a study of blood T cell repertoires in COVID-19. At the level of the study: Italy, Spain and the United States were the sources of the convalescent and acute COVID-19 samples.

This sequence originates from a man aged 50-59 years who had recovered from COVID-19. Sequencing was carried out using PBMCs or T cells enriched from blood (not recorded which). The chain combines TRBV4-1 with TRBJ1-5; possibly TRBD1 for D (5 bases). CDR3 loop: CASSHADSYNQPQHF. CDR3 in DNA: TGCGCCAGCAGCCATGCTGACAGTTACAATCAGCCCCAGCATTTT.